This paragraph covers one T cell receptor (beta chain) sequence. Its matching antigen is unknown. This entry belongs to a study of Ad26.COV2.S vaccination and SARS-CoV-2 variants. Across the study: Intramuscular Ad26.COV2.S doses were given once or twice, 56 days apart. Overall study results and limits: Breadth of non-spike TCRs did not differ between vaccinees and placebo recipients. Participants in the vaccine arm had higher spike-specific TCR breadth; placebo recipients had lower.

CDR1 is LGHNA, CDR2 YSLEER, per germline. The germline V and J ends were trimmed by 4 bases and 2 bases, with 9 bases remaining between them. The CDR3 extends over 14 amino acids. Treatment denoted: about 20 received Ad26.COV2.S at low or high dose, single or two shots; roughly five received placebo; per-sample allocation not given. Sampling happened 63 days after the first vaccine or placebo injection. Profiling relied on immunoSEQ multiplex PCR, and the TCRdb table lists in-frame clones only, not all of them. The data show 300,000 to 350,000 clones, about 88% seen once. The sample consisted of peripheral blood, taken in a trial of Ad26.COV2.S vaccine versus placebo. The clonotype was recovered from a person aged 18-60 years who received the Ad26.COV2.S COVID-19 vaccine or a placebo. V gene TRBV4-3 combines with J gene TRBJ1-5; a weak D match, TRBD1 (6 bases). CDR3 sequence (DNA): TGCGCCAGCAGCCGCGCAGGGGGCAATCAGCCCCAGCATTTT. Its translation is CASSRAGGNQPQHF.